This T cell receptor (beta chain) was sequenced during a study of T cell changes during pregnancy in multiple sclerosis (dated by TCRdb to 2018 to 2020). With respect to the entire study: The study looked at changes in the T cell repertoire across pregnancy in women with multiple sclerosis.

Receptor libraries were prepared by the immunoSEQ multiplex PCR assay. Entries here come from immuneACCESS through TCRdb and include only in-frame sequences with V and J called. Some clones fail to appear in such tables; in the studies checked, an unresolved V gene covers under half of the shortfall, and the cause of the remainder is unknown. This sample has tens of thousands of clones in its table, and around 89% of those were observed once. The ten biggest clones cover roughly 0.48% of the sample. A note on this clone: The antigen this receptor binds is unknown. No base-level quality is on record; no much larger clone is a single base apart.

CDR1 and CDR2 (SGHNT, YYREEE) derive from the germline V gene (reference sequence). The CDR3 runs 16 amino acids, cysteine and phenylalanine included. Only the CDR3 DNA stays, 48 bases, in frame from base 1. Unmatched junction bases come to 8, with V trimmed by 0 bases and J by 5 bases. The sequencing here drew on CD4+ T cells from peripheral blood mononuclear cells, taken in the first trimester of pregnancy. The V gene is TRBV5-4 and the J gene is TRBJ2-5, and 9 bases in between align with TRBD1. The clonotype originates from a female donor with multiple sclerosis, enrolled in a pregnancy study. The CDR3 has the sequence CASSLDNRGRFETQYF. The sequenced DNA is TGTGCCAGCAGCTTGGATAACAGGGGGCGTTTTGAGACCCAGTACTTC.